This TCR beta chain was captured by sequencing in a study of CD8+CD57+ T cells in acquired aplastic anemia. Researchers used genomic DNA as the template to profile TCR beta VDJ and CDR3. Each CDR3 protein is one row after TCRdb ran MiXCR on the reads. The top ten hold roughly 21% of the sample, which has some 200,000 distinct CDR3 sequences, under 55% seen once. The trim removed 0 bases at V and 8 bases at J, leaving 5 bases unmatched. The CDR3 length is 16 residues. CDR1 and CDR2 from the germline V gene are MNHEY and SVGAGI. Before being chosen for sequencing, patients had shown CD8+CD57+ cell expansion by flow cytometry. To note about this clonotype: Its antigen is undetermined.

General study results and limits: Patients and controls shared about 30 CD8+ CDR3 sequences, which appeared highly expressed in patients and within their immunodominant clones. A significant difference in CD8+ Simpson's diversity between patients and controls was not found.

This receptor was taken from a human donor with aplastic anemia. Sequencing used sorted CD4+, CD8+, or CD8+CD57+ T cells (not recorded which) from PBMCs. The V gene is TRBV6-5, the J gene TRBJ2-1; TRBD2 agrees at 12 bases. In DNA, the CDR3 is TGTGCCAGCAGTTACTCGTCTAGCGGGGGGGCCTATGAGCAGTTCTTC. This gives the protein CASSYSSSGGAYEQFF.